The 24 T cell receptor beta chains in this list originate from one sample, sequenced in a study of breast tumors, draining lymph nodes, adjacent tissues. Axillary draining lymph nodes of breast cancer patients supplied the node samples. TCRdb re-called the multiplex PCR reads with MiXCR, one entry per CDR3 protein. The sample carries nearly 200,000 distinct CDR3 sequences, roughly 29% recorded once. Specimen: axillary lymph node tissue. The receptor source for this set is a female donor with breast cancer. Some clones in this sample may be carry-over from other donors' samples.

The V gene is TRBV24-1, the J gene TRBJ2-5; 13 positions match TRBD2. The CDR3 contains 13 residues. From germline, CDR1 is KGHDR and CDR2 SFDVKD. The CDR3 reads CARGLAGVETQYF. The CDR3 nucleotides are TGTGCTAGAGGACTAGCGGGGGTTGAGACCCAGTACTTC.

This chain uses TRBV5-1 with TRBJ1-2; a weak D match, TRBD1 (6 bases). This CDR3 has 16 amino acids. Between the trimmed V and J ends, which lost 3 bases and 13 bases, there was a span of 28 bases. CDR1 and CDR2 (germline): SGHRS, YFSETQ. The CDR3 DNA is TGCGCCAGCAGCTCGATAGGACAGAGCCCCTTCGAAAGCCGCACCTTC. Its protein product is CASSSIGQSPFESRTF.

This clonotype has only a few counts. This chain joins TRBV30 and TRBJ1-2; possibly TRBD1 for D (5 bases). CDR1 is GTSNPN, CDR2 SVGIG, per germline (reference sequence). Trimming cost V 2 bases and J 2 bases, with 15 bases left between them. The CDR3 consists of 15 residues. The CDR3 sequence: CAWSRAGTLNYGYTF. CDR3 nucleotides: TGTGCCTGGAGTCGGGCGGGGACTCTAAACTATGGCTACACCTTC.

A note on this clonotype: A clone one base away is much larger, so this may be a read error. The V and J genes are TRBV6-5 and TRBJ1-4; D is ambiguous. There are 13 residues in the CDR3. The V and J ends lost 8 bases and 6 bases respectively, with 13 bases between them. The germline V gene has CDR1 MNHEY and CDR2 SVGAGI. In nucleotides, the CDR3 is TGTGCCAGCCGAAGAGTTGCTGATGAAAAACTGTTTTTT. Translated: CASRRVADEKLFF.

The sample holds a few counts of this clonotype. V and J are TRBV5-5 and TRBJ2-5; D is unresolved. With 1 base removed from V and 4 bases from J, the gap between germline ends came to 14 bases. The CDR3 totals 15 residues. Germline V gene lookup returns CDR1 SGHKS and CDR2 YYEKEE (reference sequence). CDR3: CASSLNEAAGETQYF. The DNA of the CDR3 is TGTGCCAGCAGCTTGAACGAGGCGGCCGGAGAGACCCAGTACTTC.

This clonotype was counted only a few times. The rearrangement uses TRBV14 and TRBJ2-7; D ambiguous. The germline V gene has CDR1 SGHDN and CDR2 FVKESK. V gave up 1 base and J gave up 6 bases, with 22 bases separating them. This CDR3 has 17 amino acids. The CDR3 region is CASSQGMISSRKPEQYF. CDR3 DNA: TGTGCCAGCAGCCAAGGGATGATTAGTAGTCGAAAACCCGAGCAGTACTTC.

This clonotype was detected a few times. This CDR3 is CASSLVPGRNTEAFF. Here the CDR3 DNA reads TGTGCCAGCAGCTTAGTTCCAGGAAGGAACACTGAAGCTTTCTTT. V gene TRBV7-3 combines with J gene TRBJ1-1; no firm D call. This CDR3 contains 15 residues. CDR1 is SGHTA, CDR2 FQGTGA, per germline. V lost 2 bases and J 1 base, leaving 11 bases between the germline ends.

This clonotype has ten or more counts. The genes are TRBV19 and TRBJ2-3; D is perhaps TRBD2 (6 bases). V dropped 5 bases and J dropped 5 bases, with 11 bases sitting between them. CDR3 length equals 13 residues. Germline-derived CDR1 and CDR2 are LNHDA and SQIVND (reference sequence). This chain's CDR3 is CASSPTGVDTQYF. The CDR3, as DNA: TGTGCCAGTAGTCCCACGGGGGTAGATACGCAGTATTTT.

This clonotype was picked up many times. The gene calls are TRBV20-1 and TRBJ2-5, with 9 bases that match TRBD2. The CDR3 loop spans 15 amino acids. Germline V lookup: CDR1 DFQATT, CDR2 SNEGSKA (reference sequence). V shed 1 base and J 5 bases; nucleotides not matched to a gene: 8. In nucleotides, the CDR3 is TGCAGTGCTAGAGGCGGGAGGGCCGGGTGGGAGACCCAGTACTTC. Translated, it gives CSARGGRAGWETQYF.

V and J are TRBV6-1 and TRBJ1-2, with D perhaps matching TRBD1 (5 bases). Germline assignment: CDR1 MNHNS and CDR2 SASEGT. The CDR3 spans 14 residues. The ends were cut back, 6 bases at V and 6 bases at J, with 17 bases in the middle. The CDR3 nucleotides are TGTGCCAGCAGAGAGGCAGGGTGGGTGGATGGCTACACCTTC. This encodes CASREAGWVDGYTF.

The table lists this clonotype with many counts. The chain combines TRBV13 with TRBJ2-2; 7 positions match TRBD2. The CDR3 is made up of 17 amino acids. In germline, CDR1 is PRHDT, CDR2 FYEKMQ (reference sequence). J was trimmed by 4 bases and V by 5 bases; bases with no gene match: 13. CDR3 loop: CASSRGLAGDSTGELFF. The DNA of the CDR3 is TGTGCCAGCAGCCGGGGCCTGGCGGGAGATAGCACCGGGGAGCTGTTTTTT. The whole variable domain, remainder taken from reference TRBV13 and TRBJ2-2, is AAGVIQSPRHLIKEKRETATLKCYPIPRHDTVYWYQQGPGQDPQFLISFYEKMQSDKGSIPDRFSAQQFSDYHSELNMSSLELGDSALYFCASSRGLAGDSTGELFFGEGSRLTVL.

This clonotype appeared many times. This chain links TRBV4-1 with TRBJ2-3; D might be TRBD2 (6 bases). Deletions cut 0 bases from V and 6 bases from J, with 13 bases between. Germline V CDR1 and CDR2: MGHRA, YSYEKL. This CDR3 has 15 residues. The CDR3 DNA sequence: TGCGCCAGCAGCCAAGAGCTCGGGGGAGCGGATACGCAGTATTTT. It translates to CASSQELGGADTQYF.

This chain joins TRBV7-9 and TRBJ2-1; 10 bases agree with TRBD2. The CDR3 totals 16 residues. In germline, CDR1 is SEHNR, CDR2 FQNEAQ (reference sequence). V shed 3 bases and J 4 bases; nucleotides not matched to a gene: 6. CDR3 in amino acids: CASSFASGGKYNEQFF. CDR3 bases: TGTGCCAGCAGCTTTGCTAGCGGGGGTAAATACAATGAGCAGTTCTTC.

The chain is built from TRBV20-1 and TRBJ1-6; 8 bases are shared with TRBD1. This CDR3 region has 14 residues. Trimming cost V 2 bases and J 8 bases; bases outside gene matches: 5. Germline CDR1 and CDR2: DFQATT and SNEGSKA (reference sequence). The CDR3: CSARTGDRYSPLHF. CDR3 nucleotides: TGCAGTGCTAGAACAGGGGACAGGTATTCACCCCTCCACTTT.

On this clonotype itself: Compared with germline, one end of the junction differs, possibly owing to a read error. V and J are TRBV7-2 and TRBJ2-7, with D perhaps TRBD1 or TRBD2 (6 bases each). The germline V gene encodes CDR1 SGHTA and CDR2 FQGNSA. The CDR3 length is 14 residues. DNA of the CDR3: TGTGCCAGCAGGGATGGGGGCTCTACCGGGACTCCTACGTTC. Translation: CASRDGGSTGTPTF.

This clonotype was recorded many times. This chain uses TRBV15 with TRBJ2-2; 7 bases fit TRBD1. The CDR3 spans 13 residues. Germline lookup yields CDR1 LNHNV and CDR2 YYDKDF (reference sequence). The trim removed 8 bases at V and 6 bases at J, leaving 6 bases unmatched. CDR3 in amino acids: CATSGQRAGELFF. In DNA, the CDR3 is TGTGCCACCTCGGGACAGAGGGCCGGGGAGCTGTTTTTT.

This rearrangement joins TRBV7-3 to TRBJ1-2; D is uncertain. Looked up from germline, CDR1 is SGHTA and CDR2 is FQGTGA. This CDR3 contains 13 residues. Trimming took off 1 base at V and 7 bases at J, with 10 bases between the two ends. Written as DNA, the CDR3 is TGTGCCAGCAGCTTAAGACCACCAGCTGGCTACACCTTC. Its translation is CASSLRPPAGYTF.

Of note for this clonotype: Being one base from a much bigger clone, this may be a read error. This rearrangement joins TRBV10-2 to TRBJ2-1, with D possibly matching TRBD1 (5 bases). CDR3 length equals 14 residues. Germline-derived CDR1 and CDR2 are WSHSY and SAAADI. This CDR3 reads CASSISTATYEQFF. The CDR3 nucleotides read TGTGCCAGCAGCATATCGACAGCTACCTACGAGCAGTTCTTC.

In regard to this clonotype: The germline gene is not matched at one end of the junction; a read error may be the cause. This chain connects TRBV10-2 to TRBJ2-2; 10 nucleotides match TRBD2. CDR3 length: 12 residues. Germline V gene sequence: CDR1 WSHSY, CDR2 SAAADI. The CDR3 sequence: CASILTSGVLFF. The CDR3 nucleotides are TGCGCCAGCATCCTAACTAGCGGGGTGCTGTTTTTT.

This clonotype was seen ten or more times. This sequence joins TRBV6-6 and TRBJ2-2; 13 bases line up with TRBD2. This CDR3 has 17 amino acids. Looked up from germline, CDR1 is MNHNY and CDR2 is SVGAGI (reference sequence). V lost 6 bases and J lost 6; bases outside the gene matches: 10. The CDR3 protein is CASSLRTSGSEAGELFF. For the CDR3, the DNA is TGTGCCAGCAGCCTTCGGACTAGCGGGAGTGAAGCCGGGGAGCTGTTTTTT.

The CDR3 reads CASSGGTGGYGNSPLHF. The CDR3 nucleotides read TGTGCCAGCAGCGGGGGGACAGGGGGCTATGGTAATTCACCCCTCCACTTT. The chain recombines TRBV9 with TRBJ1-6; 12 bases are a match to TRBD1. CDR1 and CDR2 from the germline V gene are SGDLS and YYNGEE. Germline trimming cut 3 bases from V and 6 bases from J; bases unmatched to any gene: 7. This CDR3 region has 17 residues.

Ten or more counts support this clonotype. CDR3 coding DNA: TGCAGTGCTTTACAGGGGGGGCGGAATGAAAAACTGTTTTTT. Translating gives CSALQGGRNEKLFF. The gene calls are TRBV20-1 and TRBJ1-4, with 8 bases aligning to TRBD1. The germline CDR1 and CDR2 sequences are DFQATT and SNEGSKA (reference sequence). V trimming: 5 bases; J trimming: 5 bases; junction bases outside the gene matches: 7. The CDR3 length is 14 residues.

Comment on this clonotype: One end of the junction is discordant with germline, which a read error may explain. The V and J genes are TRBV7-6 and TRBJ2-2, with 8 bases identical to TRBD1. The CDR3 totals 17 residues. Germline CDR1 reads SGHVS; CDR2 reads FNYEAQ. The CDR3 DNA is TGTGCCAGCAGCTTCTCGACAGGGGACAGAGGCACCGGGGAGCTGCTTTTT. Translated: CASSFSTGDRGTGELLF.

This clonotype was counted at least ten times. The chain couples TRBV6-6 to TRBJ2-7, with D perhaps TRBD2 (7 bases). Germline CDR1 MNHNY, CDR2 SVGAGI (reference sequence). V lost 5 bases, J lost 0 bases, and 11 bases lay in between. The CDR3 has 14 residues. The CDR3: CASSAGAPSYEQYF. The CDR3 nucleotides read TGTGCCAGCAGTGCGGGGGCCCCCTCCTACGAGCAGTACTTC.